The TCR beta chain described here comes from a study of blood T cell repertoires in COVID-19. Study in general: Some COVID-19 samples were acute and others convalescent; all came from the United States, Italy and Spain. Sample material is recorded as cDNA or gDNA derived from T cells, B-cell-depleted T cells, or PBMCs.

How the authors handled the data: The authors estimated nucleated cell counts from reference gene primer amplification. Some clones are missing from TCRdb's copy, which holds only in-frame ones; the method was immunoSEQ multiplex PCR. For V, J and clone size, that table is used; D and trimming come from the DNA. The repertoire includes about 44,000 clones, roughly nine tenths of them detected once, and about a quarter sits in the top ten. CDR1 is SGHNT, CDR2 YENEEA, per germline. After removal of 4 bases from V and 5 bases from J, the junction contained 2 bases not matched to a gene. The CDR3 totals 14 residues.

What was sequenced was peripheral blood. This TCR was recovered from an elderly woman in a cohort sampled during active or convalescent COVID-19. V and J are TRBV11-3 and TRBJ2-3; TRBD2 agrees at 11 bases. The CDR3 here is CASSYGTSGDTQYF. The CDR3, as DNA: TGTGCCAGCAGCTACGGGACTAGCGGAGATACGCAGTATTTT.